This T cell receptor (beta chain) was documented in a study of cytomegalovirus exposure and HLA in healthy donors. Germline CDR1 SGHRS, CDR2 YFSETQ. J gave up 2 bases and V 5 bases, and 7 bases lay outside the gene matches. The CDR3 is 14 residues long. Whole-study results and caveats: Most subjects' HLA-A and HLA-B alleles were reportedly predicted from TCR beta sequences. The likely origin of a cluster of highly shared sequence variants was a sequencing artifact.

Note on this clone: Its antigen is unidentified.

Primers: 60 Vbeta forward and 13 Jbeta reverse. Libraries were prepared by immunoSEQ multiplex PCR; TCRdb keeps only in-frame clonotypes and omits some of them. The sample comprises approximately 150,000 clones, almost 85% of which are singletons, and 5.5% to 6% rests with the top ten. The rearrangement uses TRBV5-1 and TRBJ2-7, with TRBD1 identical over 7 bases. The sequenced sample consisted of PBMCs. The clonotype was recovered from a man aged 25 to 40 in good health and CMV-seropositive. The CDR3 nucleotides read TGCGCCAGCAGGACAGGGATTCGCGCCTACGAGCAGTACTTC. Translation: CASRTGIRAYEQYF.